The 10 T cell receptor beta chains in this list originate from one sample, sequenced in a study of blood T cell repertoires in COVID-19. Only in-frame clones appear in the TCRdb table, and some are missing; sequencing was by immunoSEQ multiplex PCR. The repertoire includes about 220,000 clones, more than 65% of them detected once, and 9.5% to 10% sits in the top ten. The sample was peripheral blood. These TCRs come from a man aged 50 or older with active or convalescent COVID-19.

The chain couples TRBV7-9 to TRBJ1-6, with 11 bases fitting TRBD1. The germline CDR1 and CDR2 sequences are SEHNR and FQNEAQ (reference sequence). CDR3 length equals 17 residues. The junction had 7 bases not matched to a gene; V was cut back by 5 bases and J by 4 bases. The CDR3 region has the DNA TGTGCCAGCAGCACAGGACAGGGGGCGCCTTATAATTCACCCCTCCACTTT. Its protein product is CASSTGQGAPYNSPLHF.

The rearrangement links TRBV10-2 to TRBJ2-5; the match to TRBD1 covers 8 bases. The CDR3 spans 18 residues. Germline CDR1 and CDR2: WSHSY and SAAADI. After removal of 6 bases from V and 1 base from J, the junction contained 16 bases not matched to a gene. The CDR3 DNA reads as TGCGCCAGCAGCCGGCGGGTTGCCCCCAGGGGGCCCCAAGAGACCCAGTACTTC. Translation: CASSRRVAPRGPQETQYF.

This clone was observed a few times. V usage is TRBV18 and J usage is TRBJ2-5; 8 nucleotides agree with TRBD1. The trim removed 2 bases at V and 4 bases at J, leaving 6 bases unmatched. The CDR3 contains 15 residues. Germline V gives CDR1 KGHSH, CDR2 LQKENI. The CDR3 DNA follows: TGTGCCAGCTCACCAACACAGGGGGGAGGAGAGACCCAGTACTTC. Its translation: CASSPTQGGGETQYF.

The rearrangement uses TRBV6-5 and TRBJ2-1; 8 nucleotides align to TRBD2. CDR1 is MNHEY, CDR2 SVGAGI, per germline. V was clipped by 1 base and J by 4 bases; unmatched bases: 3. This CDR3 comprises 15 residues. CDR3 DNA sequence: TGTGCCAGCAGTTACTTCGCGGGGGGATACAATGAGCAGTTCTTC. The encoded protein is CASSYFAGGYNEQFF.

This rearrangement joins TRBV7-9 to TRBJ1-2; the match to TRBD1 covers 9 bases. From germline, CDR1 is SEHNR and CDR2 FQNEAQ (reference sequence). The trim removed 6 bases at V and 12 bases at J, leaving 8 bases unmatched. The CDR3 covers 12 residues. The CDR3 region is CASRQGQGMNTF. Here the CDR3 DNA reads TGTGCCAGCAGGCAAGGACAGGGGATGAACACCTTC.

The rearrangement uses TRBV11-3 and TRBJ2-1; a weak D match, TRBD1 (6 bases). The CDR3 sequence is 15 residues long. Trimming took 4 bases from V and 3 from J, leaving 13 bases between them. The germline gives CDR1 SGHNT, CDR2 YENEEA. The CDR3 DNA sequence: TGTGCCAGCAGCTCCGGACAGAAAATCTACAATGAGCAGTTCTTC. Encoded protein: CASSSGQKIYNEQFF. The full variable domain, with the rest looked up from reference TRBV11-3 and TRBJ2-1, is EAGVVQSPRYKIIEKKQPVAFWCNPISGHNTLYWYLQNLGQGPELLIRYENEEAVDDSQLPKDRFSAERLKGVDSTLKIQPAELGDSAVYLCASSSGQKIYNEQFFGPGTRLTVL.

The V call is TRBV7-9, the J call TRBJ1-2; the D gene is possibly TRBD1 (6 bases). The germline V gene encodes CDR1 SEHNR and CDR2 FQNEAQ (reference sequence). V lost 5 bases to trimming and J lost 7 bases, with 14 bases between them. The CDR3 sequence is 13 residues long. As DNA, the CDR3 is TGTGCCAGCAGCCCTACAGGGATTGCTGGCTACACCTTC. Amino acid sequence: CASSPTGIAGYTF.

This clone was counted between two and nine times. This chain connects TRBV4-3 to TRBJ1-2, with D possibly matching TRBD1 (6 bases). Trimming pared 2 bases from V and 7 bases from J, leaving 14 bases between. There are 14 residues in the CDR3. The germline gives CDR1 LGHNA, CDR2 YSLEER. The CDR3 nucleotides read TGCGCCAGCAGCCAACTTCAGGGGTTTACTGGCTACACCTTC. It is translated as CASSQLQGFTGYTF.

The rearrangement links TRBV11-3 to TRBJ2-3; D may be TRBD2 (6 bases). Germline CDR1 is SGHNT and CDR2 is YENEEA. V dropped 5 bases and J dropped 3 bases, with 12 bases sitting between them. The CDR3 consists of 14 residues. CDR3 sequence: CASSPGGDTDTQYF. Here the CDR3 DNA reads TGTGCCAGCAGCCCGGGCGGGGATACAGATACGCAGTATTTT.

The chain's CDR3 is CAFNRQTTNEKLFF. The CDR3 DNA sequence: TGTGCCTTCAACCGTCAGACAACTAATGAAAAACTGTTTTTT. This chain links TRBV30 with TRBJ1-4; no clear D gene. Germline CDR1 reads GTSNPN; CDR2 reads SVGIG (reference sequence). The CDR3 extends over 14 amino acids. Deletions cut 7 bases from V and 0 bases from J, with 12 bases between.